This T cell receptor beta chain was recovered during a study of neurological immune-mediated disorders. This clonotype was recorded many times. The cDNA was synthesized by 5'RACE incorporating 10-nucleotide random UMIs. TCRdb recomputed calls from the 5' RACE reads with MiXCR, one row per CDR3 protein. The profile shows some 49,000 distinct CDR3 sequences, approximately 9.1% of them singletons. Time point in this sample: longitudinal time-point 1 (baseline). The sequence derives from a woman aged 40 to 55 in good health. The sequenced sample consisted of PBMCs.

The DNA for the CDR3 is TGCAGCGTTGAAGTTGGCTTAGATACGCAGTATTTT. Translating it yields CSVEVGLDTQYF. The chain employs TRBV29-1 and TRBJ2-3; D not resolved. Germline V gives CDR1 SQVTM, CDR2 ANQGSEA. This CDR3 is built from 12 residues. Trimming shortened V by 1 base and J by 5 bases, and 7 bases separated the two germline ends.